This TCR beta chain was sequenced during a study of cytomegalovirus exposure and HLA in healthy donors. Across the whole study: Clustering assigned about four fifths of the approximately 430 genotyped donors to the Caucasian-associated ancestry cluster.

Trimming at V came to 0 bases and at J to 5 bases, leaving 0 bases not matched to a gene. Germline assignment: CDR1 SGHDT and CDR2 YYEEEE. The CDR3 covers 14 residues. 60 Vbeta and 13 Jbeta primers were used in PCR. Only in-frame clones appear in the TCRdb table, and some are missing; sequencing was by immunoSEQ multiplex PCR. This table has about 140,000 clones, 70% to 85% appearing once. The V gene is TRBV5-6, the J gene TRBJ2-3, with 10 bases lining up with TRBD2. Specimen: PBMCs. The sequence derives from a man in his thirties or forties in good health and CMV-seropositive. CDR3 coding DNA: TGTGCCAGCAGCTTGGGACTAGCGGGAGATACGCAGTATTTT. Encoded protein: CASSLGLAGDTQYF.